The clone carrying this TCR beta chain was seen only once. These data originate in a study of blood T cells in healthy people across ages. J lost 6 bases, V lost 2 bases, and 4 bases had no gene match. There are 15 residues in the CDR3. Germline V lookup: CDR1 SGHTA, CDR2 FQGNSA. With a J-beta primer mix and a sample-barcoded 5' primer, a second PCR ran about 6 to 11 cycles. TCRdb analysed the 5' RACE reads with MiXCR anew, one entry per CDR3 protein. This table has some 1.5 million distinct CDR3 sequences, about 45% appearing once. The sequence was obtained from a woman aged 18-29 years in good health. Material: blood. This chain joins TRBV7-2 and TRBJ2-1; 10 positions match TRBD2. The CDR3 spells CASSLLTSGVNEQFF. The CDR3 DNA sequence: TGTGCCAGCAGCTTACTCACTAGCGGGGTCAATGAGCAGTTCTTC.